Described below is a single T cell receptor (beta chain) sequence and its context. The data were obtained in a study of blood T cell repertoires in COVID-19. Study context: The samples span acute and convalescent COVID-19 from the United States, Italy and Spain.

As handled by the study authors: How many nucleated cells were present was estimated from reference gene primer amplification. Profiling relied on immunoSEQ multiplex PCR, and the TCRdb table lists in-frame clones only, not all of them. The D gene and trimming were derived from the DNA, and the V and J assignments and clone size from that table. This table holds about 400,000 clones, 88% found once. Participant-given clinical history determined each cohort assignment. The V gene's germline CDR1 is MGHRA and CDR2 YSYEKL. J lost 5 bases, V lost 3 bases, and 12 bases had no gene match. The CDR3 loop spans 17 amino acids.

The rearrangement links TRBV4-1 to TRBJ1-2; 10 bases align to TRBD1. Input material: PBMCs or T cells enriched from blood (not recorded which). The TCR sequence derives from a middle-aged woman with acute COVID-19. The CDR3 sequence is CASSHLSPRDRGYGYTF. DNA for the CDR3: TGCGCCAGCAGCCACCTTAGCCCCCGGGACAGGGGATATGGCTACACCTTC.